The 8 T cell receptor beta chains in this list originate from one sample, sequenced in a study of T cell repertoires in cytomegalovirus infection. TCRdb independently ran MiXCR on the reads; one entry per CDR3 protein. There are 630,000 or so distinct CDR3 sequences in the sample; 20% to 25% occur only once, and 7% to 9% lies in the top ten. The sample was CD8+ T cells from PBMCs. All receptors come from a human donor in good health (CMV status not recorded). Some clones in this sample may be carry-over from other donors' samples.

The chain is built from TRBV29-1 and TRBJ2-7; D might be TRBD2 (5 bases). The CDR3 runs to 14 residues. The V end lost 3 bases, the J end lost 5 bases, and 17 bases lay between the germline ends. CDR1 is SQVTM and CDR2 is ANQGSEA in the germline V gene. CDR3 protein: CSVELAVFGDEQYF. CDR3 in DNA: TGCAGCGTTGAGCTTGCGGTTTTCGGGGACGAGCAGTACTTC.

This clonotype was seen only a few times. This chain uses TRBV24-1 with TRBJ2-1; TRBD1 agrees at 7 bases. Looked up from germline, CDR1 is KGHDR and CDR2 is SFDVKD. V was pared by 7 bases and J by 0 bases, with 2 bases of the junction left unmatched. The CDR3 sequence is 14 residues long. DNA of the CDR3: TGTGCCACCAGGGGGGACAGCTCCTACAATGAGCAGTTCTTC. It codes for CATRGDSSYNEQFF.

The chain recombines TRBV12-3 or TRBV12-4 with TRBJ2-5; 8 nucleotides align to TRBD2. The J segment lost 7 bases and the V segment lost 5 bases, leaving 6 bases of the junction unmatched. The CDR3 is made up of 13 amino acids. Here the CDR3 reads CASSLGLAGTQYF. For the CDR3, the DNA is TGTGCCAGCAGTCTCGGACTAGCAGGGACCCAGTACTTC.

This clonotype was detected only a few times. The rearrangement uses TRBV6-5 and TRBJ1-2, with 7 bases lining up with TRBD1. With V trimmed by 4 bases and J by 8 bases, 7 bases remained unmatched. Germline CDR1 is MNHEY and CDR2 is SVGAGI. This CDR3 is 13 amino acids long. This CDR3 is CASSSDRDAGYTF. In nucleotides, the CDR3 is TGTGCCAGCAGTTCTGACAGGGATGCAGGCTACACCTTC.

The chain carries TRBV6-2 or TRBV6-3 and TRBJ2-7; D is unclear. V lost 7 bases to trimming and J lost 3 bases, with 19 bases between them. The CDR3 loop spans 15 amino acids. Germline V gene sequence: CDR1 MNHEY, CDR2 SVGEGT. CDR3 sequence: CASKTPPEAIYEQYV. The CDR3 nucleotides read TGTGCCAGCAAAACCCCCCCCGAGGCCATCTACGAGCAGTACGTC.

This clonotype was recorded a few times. This rearrangement joins TRBV18 to TRBJ2-2, with D possibly TRBD2 on 5 matching bases. V shed 4 bases and J shed 0 bases, with 12 bases lying between them. Germline V gives CDR1 KGHSH, CDR2 LQKENI. The CDR3 spans 16 residues. Here the CDR3 reads CASSRTGNPNTGELFF. DNA for the CDR3: TGTGCCAGCTCACGCACCGGGAACCCGAACACCGGGGAGCTGTTTTTT.

This chain joins TRBV28 and TRBJ2-3, with D unresolved. The V end lost 3 bases, the J end lost 5 bases, and 9 bases lay between the germline ends. The CDR3 consists of 13 residues. Germline values: CDR1 MDHEN, CDR2 SYDVKM. The CDR3 reads CASSFQIVDTQYF. DNA of the CDR3: TGTGCCAGCAGTTTTCAAATAGTAGATACGCAGTATTTT.

This clonotype was observed a single time. This chain uses TRBV29-1 with TRBJ2-3, with TRBD2 matching 7 bases. Germline assignment: CDR1 SQVTM and CDR2 ANQGSEA. CDR3 length: 17 residues. The V segment lost 7 bases and the J segment 0 bases; nucleotides outside the gene matches: 16. In nucleotides, the CDR3 is TGCAGCGCTGGAGTAGCGGGCCTTAAGGGTAGCACAGATACGCAGTATTTT. Its protein product is CSAGVAGLKGSTDTQYF.